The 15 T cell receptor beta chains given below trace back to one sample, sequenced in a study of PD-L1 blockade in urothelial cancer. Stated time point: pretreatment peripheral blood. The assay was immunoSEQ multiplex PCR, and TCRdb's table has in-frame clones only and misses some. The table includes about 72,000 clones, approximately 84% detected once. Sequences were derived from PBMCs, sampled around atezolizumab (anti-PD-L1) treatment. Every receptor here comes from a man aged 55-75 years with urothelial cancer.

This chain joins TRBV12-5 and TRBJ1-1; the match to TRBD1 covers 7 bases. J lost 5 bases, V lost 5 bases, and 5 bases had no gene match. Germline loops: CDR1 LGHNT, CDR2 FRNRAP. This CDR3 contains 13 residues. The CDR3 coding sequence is TGTGCTAGTGGTCAAATCAGGGGGACTGAAGCTTTCTTT. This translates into CASGQIRGTEAFF.

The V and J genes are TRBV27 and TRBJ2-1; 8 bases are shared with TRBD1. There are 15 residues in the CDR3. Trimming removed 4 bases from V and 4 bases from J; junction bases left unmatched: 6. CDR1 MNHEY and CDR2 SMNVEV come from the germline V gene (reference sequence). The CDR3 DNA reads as TGTGCCAGCAGTTCGACAGGGGTCGGATACAATGAGCAGTTCTTC. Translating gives CASSSTGVGYNEQFF.

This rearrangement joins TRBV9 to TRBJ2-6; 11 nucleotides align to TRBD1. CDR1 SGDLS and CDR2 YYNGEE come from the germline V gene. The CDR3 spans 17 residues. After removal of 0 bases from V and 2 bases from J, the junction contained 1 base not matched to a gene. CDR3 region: CASSVVGQGAGANVLTF. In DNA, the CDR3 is TGTGCCAGCAGCGTAGTGGGACAGGGGGCTGGGGCCAACGTCCTGACTTTC.

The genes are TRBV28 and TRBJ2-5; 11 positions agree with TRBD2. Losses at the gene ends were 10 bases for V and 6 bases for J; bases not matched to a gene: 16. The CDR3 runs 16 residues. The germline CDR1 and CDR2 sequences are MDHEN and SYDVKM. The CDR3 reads CATGQAASGGKKTQYF. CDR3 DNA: TGTGCCACCGGACAAGCGGCTAGCGGGGGGAAAAAGACCCAGTACTTC.

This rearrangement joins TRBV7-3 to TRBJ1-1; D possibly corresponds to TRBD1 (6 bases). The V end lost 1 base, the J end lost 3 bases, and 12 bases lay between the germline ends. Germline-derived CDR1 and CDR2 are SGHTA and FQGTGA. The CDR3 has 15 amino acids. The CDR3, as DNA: TGTGCCAGCAGCTTAATGGGGGCGAGGGACACTGAAGCTTTCTTT. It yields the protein CASSLMGARDTEAFF.

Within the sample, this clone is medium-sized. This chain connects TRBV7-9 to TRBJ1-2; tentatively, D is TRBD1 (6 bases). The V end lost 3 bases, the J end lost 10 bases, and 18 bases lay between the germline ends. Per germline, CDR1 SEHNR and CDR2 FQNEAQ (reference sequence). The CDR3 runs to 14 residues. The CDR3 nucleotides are TGTGCCAGCAGCTTCGGCCGGGACAAATCTTCCTACACCTTC. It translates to CASSFGRDKSSYTF. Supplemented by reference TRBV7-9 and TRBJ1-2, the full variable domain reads DTGVSQNPRHKITKRGQNVTFRCDPISEHNRLYWYRQTLGQGPEFLTYFQNEAQLEKSRLLSDRFSAERPKGSFSTLEIQRTEQGDSAMYLCASSFGRDKSSYTFGSGTRLTVV.

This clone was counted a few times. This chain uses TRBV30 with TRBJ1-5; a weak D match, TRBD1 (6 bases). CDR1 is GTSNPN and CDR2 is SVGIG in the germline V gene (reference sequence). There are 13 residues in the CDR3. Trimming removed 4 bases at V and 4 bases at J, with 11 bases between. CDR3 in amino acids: CAWNRELNQPQHF. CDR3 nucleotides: TGTGCCTGGAACAGGGAGCTAAATCAGCCCCAGCATTTT.

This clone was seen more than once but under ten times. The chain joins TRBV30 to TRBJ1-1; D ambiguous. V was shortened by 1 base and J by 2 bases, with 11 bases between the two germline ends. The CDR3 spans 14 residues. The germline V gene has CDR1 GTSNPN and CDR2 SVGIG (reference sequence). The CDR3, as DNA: TGTGCCTGGAGTGCCGGGAGAGTTAACACTGAAGCTTTCTTT. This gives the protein CAWSAGRVNTEAFF.

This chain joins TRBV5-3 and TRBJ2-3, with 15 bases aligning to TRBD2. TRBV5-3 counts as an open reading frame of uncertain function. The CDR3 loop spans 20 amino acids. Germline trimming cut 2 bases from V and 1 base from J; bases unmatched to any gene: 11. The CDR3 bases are TGTGCCAGAAGCTTCTCCGGACTAGCGGGGGGGCTTGGTTGCACAGATACGCAGTATTTT. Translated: CARSFSGLAGGLGCTDTQYF.

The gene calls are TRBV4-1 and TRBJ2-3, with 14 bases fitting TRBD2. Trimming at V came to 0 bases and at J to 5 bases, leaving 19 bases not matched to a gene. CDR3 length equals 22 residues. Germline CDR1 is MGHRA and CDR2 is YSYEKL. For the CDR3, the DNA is TGCGCCAGCAGCCAAGATTATCCCGGACTAGCGGGGGGCCTTGACGTGGTAGATACGCAGTATTTT. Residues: CASSQDYPGLAGGLDVVDTQYF.

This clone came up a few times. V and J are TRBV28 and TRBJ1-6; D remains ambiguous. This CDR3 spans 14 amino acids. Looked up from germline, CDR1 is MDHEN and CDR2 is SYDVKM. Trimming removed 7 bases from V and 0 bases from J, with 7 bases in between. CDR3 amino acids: CASKRSSYNSPLHF. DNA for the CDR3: TGTGCCAGCAAGCGGAGCTCCTATAATTCACCCCTCCACTTT.

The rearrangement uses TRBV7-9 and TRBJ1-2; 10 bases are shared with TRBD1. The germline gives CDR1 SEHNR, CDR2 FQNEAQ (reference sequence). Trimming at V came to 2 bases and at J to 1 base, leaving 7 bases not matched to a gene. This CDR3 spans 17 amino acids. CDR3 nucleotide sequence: TGTGCCAGCAGCTTATGGGGACAGGGGCCGATTAACTATGGCTACACCTTC. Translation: CASSLWGQGPINYGYTF.

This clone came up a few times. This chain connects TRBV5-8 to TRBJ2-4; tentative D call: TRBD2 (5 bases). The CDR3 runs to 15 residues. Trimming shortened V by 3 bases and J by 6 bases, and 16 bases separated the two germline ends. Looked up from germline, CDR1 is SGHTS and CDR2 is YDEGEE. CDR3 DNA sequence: TGTGCCAGCAGCTACTCTCCTGGGGAGCTAAACATTCAGTACTTC. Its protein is CASSYSPGELNIQYF.

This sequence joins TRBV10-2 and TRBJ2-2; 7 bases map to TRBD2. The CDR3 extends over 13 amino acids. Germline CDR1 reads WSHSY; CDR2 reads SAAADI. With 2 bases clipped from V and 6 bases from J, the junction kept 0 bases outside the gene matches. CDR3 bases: TGCGCCAGCAGTGAGCGGGGGGCCGGGGAGCTGTTTTTT. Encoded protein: CASSERGAGELFF.

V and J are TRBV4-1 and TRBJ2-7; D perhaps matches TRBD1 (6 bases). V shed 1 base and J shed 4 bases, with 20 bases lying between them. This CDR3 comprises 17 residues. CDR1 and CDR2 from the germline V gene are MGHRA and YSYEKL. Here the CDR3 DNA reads TGCGCCAGCAGCCAAGGTACTCAGGGACAAGGTTCGTACGAGCAGTACTTC. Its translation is CASSQGTQGQGSYEQYF.